This TCR beta chain was recorded in a study of graft-versus-host responses after intestinal transplantation. In the study overall: Each patient got anti-thymocyte globulin induction, then tacrolimus and steroids for three to four years.

J gave up 0 bases and V 3 bases, and 3 bases lay outside the gene matches. Looked up from germline, CDR1 is SGHDT and CDR2 is YYEEEE. The CDR3 length is 17 residues. The assay was immunoSEQ multiplex PCR, and TCRdb's table has in-frame clones only and misses some. The data show 95,000 to 150,000 clones, approximately 92% seen once. Notes on this clone: Its target is unknown.

The rearrangement links TRBV5-6 to TRBJ2-6, with 10 bases aligning to TRBD1. Sequencing was performed on unstimulated CD4+ T cells sorted from spleen or lymph node cells, taken before intestinal transplant. The TCR originated in a human donor who received an intestinal transplant. CDR3 loop: CASSSTGGASGANVLTF. The CDR3 nucleotides are TGTGCCAGCAGCTCGACAGGGGGCGCCTCTGGGGCCAACGTCCTGACTTTC. The whole variable domain, remainder taken from reference TRBV5-6 and TRBJ2-6, is DAGVTQSPTHLIKTRGQQVTLRCSPKSGHDTVSWYQQALGQGPQFIFQYYEEEERQRGNFPDRFSGHQFPNYSSELNVNALLLGDSALYLCASSSTGGASGANVLTFGAGSRLTVL.